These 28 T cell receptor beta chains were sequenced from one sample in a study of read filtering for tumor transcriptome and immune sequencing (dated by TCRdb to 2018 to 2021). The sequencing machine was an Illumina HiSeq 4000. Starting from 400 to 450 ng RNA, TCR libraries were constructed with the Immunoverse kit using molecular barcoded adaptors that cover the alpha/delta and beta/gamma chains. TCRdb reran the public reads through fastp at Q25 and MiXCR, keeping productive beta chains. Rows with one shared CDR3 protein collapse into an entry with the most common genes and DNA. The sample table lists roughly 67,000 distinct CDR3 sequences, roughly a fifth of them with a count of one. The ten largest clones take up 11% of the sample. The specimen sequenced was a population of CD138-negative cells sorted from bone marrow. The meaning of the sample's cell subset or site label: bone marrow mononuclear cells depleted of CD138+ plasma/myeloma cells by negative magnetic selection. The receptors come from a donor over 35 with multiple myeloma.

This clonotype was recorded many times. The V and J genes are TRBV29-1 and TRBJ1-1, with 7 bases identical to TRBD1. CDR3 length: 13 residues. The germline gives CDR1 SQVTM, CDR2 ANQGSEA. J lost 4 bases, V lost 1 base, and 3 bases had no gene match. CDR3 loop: CSVEVSGGTEAFF. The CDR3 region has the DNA TGCAGCGTTGAAGTATCAGGGGGCACTGAAGCTTTCTTT.

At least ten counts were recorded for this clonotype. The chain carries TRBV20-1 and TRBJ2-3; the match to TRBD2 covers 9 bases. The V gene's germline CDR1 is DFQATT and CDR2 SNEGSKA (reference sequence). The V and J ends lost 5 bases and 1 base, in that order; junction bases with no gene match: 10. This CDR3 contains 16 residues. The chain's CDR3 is CSAPGPSGGRTDTQYF. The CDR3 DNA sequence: TGCAGTGCTCCGGGACCGAGCGGGGGGCGCACAGATACGCAGTATTTT.

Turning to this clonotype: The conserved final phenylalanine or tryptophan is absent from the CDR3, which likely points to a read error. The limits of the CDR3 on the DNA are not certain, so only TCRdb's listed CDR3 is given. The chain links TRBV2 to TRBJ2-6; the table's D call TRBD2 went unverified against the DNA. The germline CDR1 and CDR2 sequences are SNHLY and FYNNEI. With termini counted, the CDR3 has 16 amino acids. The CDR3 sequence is CASSGTAYSGANVLTS.

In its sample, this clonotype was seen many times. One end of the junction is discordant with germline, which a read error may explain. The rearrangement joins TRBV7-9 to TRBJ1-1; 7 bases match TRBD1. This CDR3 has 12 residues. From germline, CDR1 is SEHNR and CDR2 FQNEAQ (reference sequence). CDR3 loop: CASSLEGARAFF. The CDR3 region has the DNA TGTGCCAGCAGTTTAGAGGGGGCTAGAGCTTTCTTT.

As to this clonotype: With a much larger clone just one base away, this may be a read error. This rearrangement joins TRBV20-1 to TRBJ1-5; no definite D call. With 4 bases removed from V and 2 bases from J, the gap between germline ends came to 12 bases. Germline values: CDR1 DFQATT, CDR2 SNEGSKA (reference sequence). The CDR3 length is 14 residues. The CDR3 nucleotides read TGCAGTGCTACTGAACTGGCGGGCAATCAGCCCCAGCATTTT. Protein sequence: CSATELAGNQPQHF.

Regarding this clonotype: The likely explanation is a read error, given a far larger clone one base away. CDR3 amino acids: CASSFPALTGVLFF. The CDR3 coding sequence is TGTGCCAGCAGCTTCCCGGCCTTGACCGGGGTGCTGTTTTTT. V gene TRBV11-1 combines with J gene TRBJ2-2, with D maybe TRBD2 (5 bases). Germline CDR1 reads SGHAT; CDR2 reads FQDESV (reference sequence). This CDR3 is 14 amino acids long.

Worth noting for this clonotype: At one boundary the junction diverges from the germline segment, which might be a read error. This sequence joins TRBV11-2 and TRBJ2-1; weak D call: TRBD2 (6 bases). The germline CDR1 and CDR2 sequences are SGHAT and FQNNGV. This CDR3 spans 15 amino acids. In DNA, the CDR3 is TGTGCCAGCAGCTTTAGCAGGAGGGCCCACAATGAGCAGTCCTTC. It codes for CASSFSRRAHNEQSF.

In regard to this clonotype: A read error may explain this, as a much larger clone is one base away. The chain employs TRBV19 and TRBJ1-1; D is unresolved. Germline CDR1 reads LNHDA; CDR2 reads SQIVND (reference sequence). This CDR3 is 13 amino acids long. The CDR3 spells CASIGKMNTEASF. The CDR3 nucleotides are TGTGCCAGTATCGGGAAGATGAACACTGAAGCTTCCTTT.

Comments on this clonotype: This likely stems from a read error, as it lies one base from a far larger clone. CDR3 residues: CASSGGRDRGMDEQYF. The CDR3 DNA follows: TGTGCCAGCAGCGGGGGCCGGGACAGGGGGATGGACGAGCAGTACTTC. This rearrangement joins TRBV4-2 to TRBJ2-7; 11 nucleotides line up with TRBD1. Germline values: CDR1 LGHNA, CDR2 YNFKEQ. This CDR3 is built from 16 residues. V was clipped by 5 bases and J by 5 bases; unmatched bases: 11.

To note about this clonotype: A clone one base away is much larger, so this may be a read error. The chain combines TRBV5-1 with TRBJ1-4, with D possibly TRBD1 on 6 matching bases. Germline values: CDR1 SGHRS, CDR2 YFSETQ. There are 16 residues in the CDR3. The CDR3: CASSLDGRQGNERLFF. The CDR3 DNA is TGCGCCAGCAGCTTGGATGGCAGGCAGGGGAATGAAAGACTGTTTTTT.

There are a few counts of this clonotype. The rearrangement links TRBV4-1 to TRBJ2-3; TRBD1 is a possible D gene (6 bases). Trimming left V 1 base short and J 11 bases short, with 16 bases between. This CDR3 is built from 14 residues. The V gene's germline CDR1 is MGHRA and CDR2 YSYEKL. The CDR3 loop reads CASSQVGAPGLQYF. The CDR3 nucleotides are TGCGCCAGCAGCCAAGTGGGGGCACCGGGATTGCAGTATTTT.

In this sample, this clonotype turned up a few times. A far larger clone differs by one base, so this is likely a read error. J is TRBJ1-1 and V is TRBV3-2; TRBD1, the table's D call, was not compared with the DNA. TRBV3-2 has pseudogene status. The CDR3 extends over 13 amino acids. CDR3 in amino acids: CASSPGTDTEASF. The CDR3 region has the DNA TGTGCCAGCAGCCCCGGGACAGACACTGAAGCTTCCTTT.

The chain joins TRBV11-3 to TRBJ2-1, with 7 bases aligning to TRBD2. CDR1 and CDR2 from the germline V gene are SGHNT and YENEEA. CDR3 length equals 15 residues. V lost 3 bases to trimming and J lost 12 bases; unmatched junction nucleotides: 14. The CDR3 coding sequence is TGTGCCAGCAGCTTTGGGCGGGGGATCACAGATACGCAGTTCTTC. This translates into CASSFGRGITDTQFF.

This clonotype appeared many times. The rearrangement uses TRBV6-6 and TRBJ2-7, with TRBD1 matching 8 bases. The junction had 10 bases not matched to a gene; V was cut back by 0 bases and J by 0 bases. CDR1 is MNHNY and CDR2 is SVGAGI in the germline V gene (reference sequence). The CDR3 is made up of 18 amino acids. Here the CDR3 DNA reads TGTGCCAGCAGTTACTCCACCCCCGGGACAGGCGGCTCCTACGAGCAGTACTTC. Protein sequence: CASSYSTPGTGGSYEQYF.

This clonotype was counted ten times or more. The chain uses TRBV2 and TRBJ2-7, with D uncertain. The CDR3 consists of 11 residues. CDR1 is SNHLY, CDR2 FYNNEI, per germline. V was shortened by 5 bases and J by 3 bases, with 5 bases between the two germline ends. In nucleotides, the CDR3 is TGTGCCAGCAGTAAGGGCTACGAGCAGTACTTC. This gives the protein CASSKGYEQYF.

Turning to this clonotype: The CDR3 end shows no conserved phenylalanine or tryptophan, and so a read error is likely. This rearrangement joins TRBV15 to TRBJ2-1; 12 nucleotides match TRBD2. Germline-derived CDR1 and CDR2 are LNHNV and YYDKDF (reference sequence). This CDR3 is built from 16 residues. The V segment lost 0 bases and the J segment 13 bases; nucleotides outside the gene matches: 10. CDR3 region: CATSRDPTSGSLVQFL. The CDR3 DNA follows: TGTGCCACCAGCAGAGATCCGACTAGCGGGAGTCTCGTTCAGTTCCTC.

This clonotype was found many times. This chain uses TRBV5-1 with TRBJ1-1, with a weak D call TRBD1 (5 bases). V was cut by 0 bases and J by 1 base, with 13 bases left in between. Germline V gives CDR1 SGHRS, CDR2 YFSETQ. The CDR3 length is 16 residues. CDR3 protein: CASSLVGATGNTEAFF. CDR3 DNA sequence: TGCGCCAGCAGCTTGGTTGGGGCGACGGGGAACACTGAAGCTTTCTTT.

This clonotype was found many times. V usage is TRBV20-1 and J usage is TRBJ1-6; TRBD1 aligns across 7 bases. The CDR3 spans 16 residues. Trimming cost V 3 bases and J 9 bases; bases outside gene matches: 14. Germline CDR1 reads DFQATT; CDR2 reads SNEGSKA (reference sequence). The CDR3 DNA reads TGCAGTGCTAGTCTTTCCGGGACAGCCGGGGGTTCACCCCTCCACTTT. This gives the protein CSASLSGTAGGSPLHF.

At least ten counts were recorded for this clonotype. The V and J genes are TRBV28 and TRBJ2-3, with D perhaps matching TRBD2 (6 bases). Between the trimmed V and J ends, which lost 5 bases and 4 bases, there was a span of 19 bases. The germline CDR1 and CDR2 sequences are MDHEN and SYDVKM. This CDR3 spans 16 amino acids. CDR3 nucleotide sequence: TGTGCCAGCAGTCCAACCCCTAGCGTAATCGCAGATACGCAGTATTTT. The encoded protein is CASSPTPSVIADTQYF.

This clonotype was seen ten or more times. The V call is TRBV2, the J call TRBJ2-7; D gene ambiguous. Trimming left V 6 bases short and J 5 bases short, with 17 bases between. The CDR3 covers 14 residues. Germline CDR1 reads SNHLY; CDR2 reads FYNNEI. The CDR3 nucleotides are TGTGCCAGCAGCTACCTCCAAGGAGTCCACGAGCAGTACTTC. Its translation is CASSYLQGVHEQYF. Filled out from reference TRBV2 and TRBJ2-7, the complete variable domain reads EPEVTQTPSHQVTQMGQEVILRCVPISNHLYFYWYRQILGQKVEFLVSFYNNEISEKSEIFDDQFSVERPDGSNFTLKIRSTKLEDSAMYFCASSYLQGVHEQYFGPGTRLTVT.

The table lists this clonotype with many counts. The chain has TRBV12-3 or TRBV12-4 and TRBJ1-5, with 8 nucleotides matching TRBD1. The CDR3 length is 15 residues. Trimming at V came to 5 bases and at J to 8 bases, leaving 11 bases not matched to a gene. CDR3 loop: CASSPGQDAREPQHF. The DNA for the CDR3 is TGTGCCAGCAGTCCGGGACAGGATGCCCGAGAGCCCCAGCATTTT.

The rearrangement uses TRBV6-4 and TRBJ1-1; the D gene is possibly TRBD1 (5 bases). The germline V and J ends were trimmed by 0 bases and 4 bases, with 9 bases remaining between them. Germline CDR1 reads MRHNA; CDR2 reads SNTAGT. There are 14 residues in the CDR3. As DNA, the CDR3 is TGTGCCAGCAGTGACTCATCTAGGGGCACTGAAGCTTTCTTT. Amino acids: CASSDSSRGTEAFF.

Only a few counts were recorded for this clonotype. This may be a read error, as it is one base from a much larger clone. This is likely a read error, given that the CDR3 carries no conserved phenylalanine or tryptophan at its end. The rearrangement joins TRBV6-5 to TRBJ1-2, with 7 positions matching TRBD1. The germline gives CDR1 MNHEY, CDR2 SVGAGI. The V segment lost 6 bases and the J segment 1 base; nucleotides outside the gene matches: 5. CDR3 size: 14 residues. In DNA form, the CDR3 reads TGTGCCAGCAGGCCGGGACAGAGTAACTATGGCTACACCCTC. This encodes CASRPGQSNYGYTL.

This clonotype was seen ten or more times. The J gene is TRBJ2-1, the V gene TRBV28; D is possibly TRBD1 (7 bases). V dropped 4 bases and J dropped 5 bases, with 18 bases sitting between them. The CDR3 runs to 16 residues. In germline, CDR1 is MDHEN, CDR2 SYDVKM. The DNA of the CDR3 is TGTGCCAGCAGTTCACGGTGGAGGGACAGAGACAATGAGCAGTTCTTC. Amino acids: CASSSRWRDRDNEQFF.

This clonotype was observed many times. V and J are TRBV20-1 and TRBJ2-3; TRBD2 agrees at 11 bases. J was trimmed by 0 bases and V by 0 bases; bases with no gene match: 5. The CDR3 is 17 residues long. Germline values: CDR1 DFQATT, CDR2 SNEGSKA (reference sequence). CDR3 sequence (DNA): TGCAGTGCTAGAGATCCGACTAGCGGGGATAGCACAGATACGCAGTATTTT. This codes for CSARDPTSGDSTDTQYF.

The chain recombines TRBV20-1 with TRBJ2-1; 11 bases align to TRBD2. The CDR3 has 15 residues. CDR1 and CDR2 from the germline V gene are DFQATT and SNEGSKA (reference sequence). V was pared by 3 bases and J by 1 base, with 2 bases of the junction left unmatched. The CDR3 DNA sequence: TGCAGTGCTAGCCCTAGCGGGAGGTCCTACAATGAGCAGTTCTTC. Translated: CSASPSGRSYNEQFF.

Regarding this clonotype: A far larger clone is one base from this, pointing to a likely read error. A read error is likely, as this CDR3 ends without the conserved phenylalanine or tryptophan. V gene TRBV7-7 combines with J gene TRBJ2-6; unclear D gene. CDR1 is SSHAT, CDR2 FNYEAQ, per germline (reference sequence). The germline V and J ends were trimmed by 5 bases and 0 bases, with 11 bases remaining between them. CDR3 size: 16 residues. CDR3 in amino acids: CASSPLARSGANVLTL. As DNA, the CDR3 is TGTGCCAGCAGCCCCTTGGCGCGCTCTGGGGCCAACGTCCTGACTCTC.

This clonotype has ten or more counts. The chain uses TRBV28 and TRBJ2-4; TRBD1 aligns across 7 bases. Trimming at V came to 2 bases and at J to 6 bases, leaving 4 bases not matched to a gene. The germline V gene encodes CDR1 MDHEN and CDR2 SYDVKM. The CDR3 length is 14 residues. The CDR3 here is CASSLTGAPNIQYF. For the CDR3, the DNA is TGTGCCAGCAGTTTAACAGGGGCGCCAAACATTCAGTACTTC.